This T cell receptor (beta chain) was obtained from a study of glioma-infiltrating T cells after dendritic cell vaccination. As for the study in general: Dendritic cell vaccination trial patients had either newly diagnosed or recurrent glioblastoma. Treatment, given 2003 to 2012, was autologous tumor lysate-pulsed dendritic cell vaccination. Three intradermal dendritic cell vaccine injections were given every two weeks.

Germline trimming cut 11 bases from V and 4 bases from J; bases unmatched to any gene: 18. The CDR3 covers 16 residues. CDR1 is MNHEY, CDR2 SMNVEV, per germline (reference sequence). Up to about 2 ug genomic DNA was used for TCRB CDR3 amplification. Sequencing used immunoSEQ multiplex PCR; TCRdb keeps in-frame clones, though not all of them. The table lists roughly 90,000 clones, just over 85% of them singletons. Material: blood, obtained before dendritic cell vaccination. This sequence joins TRBV27 and TRBJ2-7; 9 nucleotides line up with TRBD2. This receptor was identified in a human donor with glioblastoma. In DNA form, the CDR3 reads TGTGCCGTCCTACGCCCCCCCTTGGGACTAGCATACGAGCAGTACTTC. It codes for CAVLRPPLGLAYEQYF.